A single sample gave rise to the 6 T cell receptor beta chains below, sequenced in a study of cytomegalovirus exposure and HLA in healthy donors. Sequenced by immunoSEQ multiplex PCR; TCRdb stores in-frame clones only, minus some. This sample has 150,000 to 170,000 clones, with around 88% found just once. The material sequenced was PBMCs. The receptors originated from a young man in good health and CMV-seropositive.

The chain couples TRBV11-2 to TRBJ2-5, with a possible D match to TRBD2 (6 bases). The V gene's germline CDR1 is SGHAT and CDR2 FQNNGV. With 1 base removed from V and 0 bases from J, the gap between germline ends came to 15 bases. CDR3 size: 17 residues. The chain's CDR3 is CASSLAGLAPYQETQYF. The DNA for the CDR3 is TGTGCCAGCAGCTTAGCTGGTCTAGCGCCGTACCAAGAGACCCAGTACTTC. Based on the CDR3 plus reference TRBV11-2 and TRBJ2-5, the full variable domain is EAGVAQSPRYKIIEKRQSVAFWCNPISGHATLYWYQQILGQGPKLLIQFQNNGVVDDSQLPKDRFSAERLKGVDSTLKIQPAKLEDSAVYLCASSLAGLAPYQETQYFGPGTRLLVL.

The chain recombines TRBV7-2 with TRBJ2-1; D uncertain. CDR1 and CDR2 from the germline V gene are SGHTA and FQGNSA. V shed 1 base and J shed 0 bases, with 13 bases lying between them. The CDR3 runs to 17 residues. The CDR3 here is CASSLGDRVSSYNEQFF. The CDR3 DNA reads TGTGCCAGCAGCTTAGGAGATCGGGTGAGCTCCTACAATGAGCAGTTCTTC.

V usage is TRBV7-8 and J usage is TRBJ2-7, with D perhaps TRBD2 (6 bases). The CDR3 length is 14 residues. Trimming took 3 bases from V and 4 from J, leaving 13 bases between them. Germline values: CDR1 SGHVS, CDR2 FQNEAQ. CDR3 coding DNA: TGTGCCAGCAGCTTCGGAGGGGTGGTTTACGAGCAGTACTTC. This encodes CASSFGGVVYEQYF.

The CDR3 reads CASGVAGERTDTQYF. The CDR3, as DNA: TGCGCCAGCGGGGTAGCGGGGGAACGCACAGATACGCAGTATTTT. The rearrangement joins TRBV5-1 to TRBJ2-3; TRBD2 agrees at 9 bases. Germline loops: CDR1 SGHRS, CDR2 YFSETQ. V was pared by 7 bases and J by 1 base, with 7 bases of the junction left unmatched. The CDR3 is 15 residues long.

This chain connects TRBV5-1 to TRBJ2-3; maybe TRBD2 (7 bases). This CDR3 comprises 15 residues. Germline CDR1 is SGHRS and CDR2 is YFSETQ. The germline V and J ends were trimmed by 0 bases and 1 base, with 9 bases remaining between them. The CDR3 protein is CASSLVGGRTDTQYF. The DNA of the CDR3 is TGCGCCAGCAGCTTGGTCGGGGGGCGCACAGATACGCAGTATTTT.

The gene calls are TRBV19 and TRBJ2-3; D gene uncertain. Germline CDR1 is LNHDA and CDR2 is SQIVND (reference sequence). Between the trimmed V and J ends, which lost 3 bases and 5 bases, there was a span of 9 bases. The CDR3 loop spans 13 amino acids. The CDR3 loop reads CASSISRGDTQYF. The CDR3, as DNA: TGTGCCAGTAGTATTAGCCGCGGAGATACGCAGTATTTT.